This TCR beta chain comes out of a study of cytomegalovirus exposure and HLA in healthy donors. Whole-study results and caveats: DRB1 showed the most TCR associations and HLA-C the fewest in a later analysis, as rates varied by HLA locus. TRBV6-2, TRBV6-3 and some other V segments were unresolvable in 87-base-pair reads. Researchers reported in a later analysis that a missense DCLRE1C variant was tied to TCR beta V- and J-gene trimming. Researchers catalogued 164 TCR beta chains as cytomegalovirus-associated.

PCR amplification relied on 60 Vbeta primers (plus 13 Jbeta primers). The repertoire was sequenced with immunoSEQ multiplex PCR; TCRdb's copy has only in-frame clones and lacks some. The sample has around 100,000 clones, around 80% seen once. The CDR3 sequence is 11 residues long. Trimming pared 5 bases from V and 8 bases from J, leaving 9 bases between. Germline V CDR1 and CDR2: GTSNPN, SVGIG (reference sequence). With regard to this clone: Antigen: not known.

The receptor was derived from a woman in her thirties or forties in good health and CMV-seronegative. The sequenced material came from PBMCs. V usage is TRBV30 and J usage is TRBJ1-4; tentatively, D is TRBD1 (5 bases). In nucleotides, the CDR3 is TGTGCCTGGGGAGGGACCGAAAAACTGTTTTTT. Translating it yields CAWGGTEKLFF.